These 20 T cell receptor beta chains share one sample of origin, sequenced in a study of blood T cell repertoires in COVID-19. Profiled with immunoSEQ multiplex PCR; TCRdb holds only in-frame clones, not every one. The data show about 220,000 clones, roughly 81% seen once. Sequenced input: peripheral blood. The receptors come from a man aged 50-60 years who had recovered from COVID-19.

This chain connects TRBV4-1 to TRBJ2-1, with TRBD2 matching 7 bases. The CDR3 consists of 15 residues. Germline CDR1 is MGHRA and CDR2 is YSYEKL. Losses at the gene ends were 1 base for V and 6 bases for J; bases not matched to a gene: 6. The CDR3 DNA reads TGCGCCAGCAGCCAAGTGTCGGGAGGCTCCAATGAGCAGTTCTTC. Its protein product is CASSQVSGGSNEQFF.

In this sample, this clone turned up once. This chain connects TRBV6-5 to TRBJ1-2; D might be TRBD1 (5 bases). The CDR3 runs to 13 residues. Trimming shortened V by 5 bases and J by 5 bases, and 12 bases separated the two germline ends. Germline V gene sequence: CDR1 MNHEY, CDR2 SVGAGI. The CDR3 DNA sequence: TGTGCCAGCAGTATAAAAGGGGCTTATGGCTACACCTTC. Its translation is CASSIKGAYGYTF.

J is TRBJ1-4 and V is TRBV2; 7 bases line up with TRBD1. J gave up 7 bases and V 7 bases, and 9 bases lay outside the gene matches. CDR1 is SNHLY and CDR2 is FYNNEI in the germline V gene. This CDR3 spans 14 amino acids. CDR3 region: CASKTGTESEKLFF. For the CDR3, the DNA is TGTGCCAGCAAGACTGGGACAGAGAGTGAAAAACTGTTTTTT.

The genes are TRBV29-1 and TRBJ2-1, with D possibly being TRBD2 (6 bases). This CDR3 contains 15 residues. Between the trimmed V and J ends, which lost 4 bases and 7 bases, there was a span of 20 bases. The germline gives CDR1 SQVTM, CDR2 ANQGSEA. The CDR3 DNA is TGCAGCGTTGGCGCGCGACTAGGGCTTTCAAATGAGCAGTTCTTC. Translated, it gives CSVGARLGLSNEQFF.

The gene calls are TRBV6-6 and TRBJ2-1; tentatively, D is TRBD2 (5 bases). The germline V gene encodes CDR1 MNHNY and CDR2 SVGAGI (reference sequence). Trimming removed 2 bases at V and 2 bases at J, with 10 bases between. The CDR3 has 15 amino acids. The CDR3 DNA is TGTGCCAGCAGTTACGACGCGGGCCCCTACAATGAGCAGTTCTTC. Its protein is CASSYDAGPYNEQFF.

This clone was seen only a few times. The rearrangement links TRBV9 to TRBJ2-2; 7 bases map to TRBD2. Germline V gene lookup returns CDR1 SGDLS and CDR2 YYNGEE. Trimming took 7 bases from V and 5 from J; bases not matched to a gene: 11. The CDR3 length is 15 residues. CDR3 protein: CASGFSGLGTGELFF. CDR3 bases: TGTGCCAGCGGCTTCTCAGGACTAGGGACCGGGGAGCTGTTTTTT.

CDR3: CAWKVSGRERSPLHF. The CDR3 DNA is TGTGCCTGGAAAGTATCGGGCCGGGAACGGTCACCCCTCCACTTT. The gene calls are TRBV30 and TRBJ1-6; no firm D call. The CDR3 length is 15 residues. CDR1 GTSNPN and CDR2 SVGIG come from the germline V gene (reference sequence). V gave up 4 bases and J gave up 10 bases, with 20 bases separating them.

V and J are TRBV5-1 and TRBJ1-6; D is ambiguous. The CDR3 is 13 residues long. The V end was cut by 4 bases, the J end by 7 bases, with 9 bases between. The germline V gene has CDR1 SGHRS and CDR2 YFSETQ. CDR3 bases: TGCGCCAGCAGCCTGTTAGAGAATTCACCCCTCCACTTT. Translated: CASSLLENSPLHF. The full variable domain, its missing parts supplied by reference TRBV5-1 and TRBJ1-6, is KAGVTQTPRYLIKTRGQQVTLSCSPISGHRSVSWYQQTPGQGLQFLFEYFSETQRNKGNFPGRFSGRQFSNSRSEMNVSTLELGDSALYLCASSLLENSPLHFGNGTRLTVT.

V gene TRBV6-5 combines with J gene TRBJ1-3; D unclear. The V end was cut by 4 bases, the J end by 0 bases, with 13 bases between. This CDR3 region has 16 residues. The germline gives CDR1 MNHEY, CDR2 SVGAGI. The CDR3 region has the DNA TGTGCCAGCAGTTCAGCCAGGCGCCACTCTGGAAACACCATATATTTT. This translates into CASSSARRHSGNTIYF.

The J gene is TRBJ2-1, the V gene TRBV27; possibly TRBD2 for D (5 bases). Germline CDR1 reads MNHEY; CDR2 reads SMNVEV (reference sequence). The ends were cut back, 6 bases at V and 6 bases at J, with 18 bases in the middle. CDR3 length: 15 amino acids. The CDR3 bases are TGTGCCAGCAGCCCACTAGTTTTGAGCTCCAATGAGCAGTTCTTC. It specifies CASSPLVLSSNEQFF.

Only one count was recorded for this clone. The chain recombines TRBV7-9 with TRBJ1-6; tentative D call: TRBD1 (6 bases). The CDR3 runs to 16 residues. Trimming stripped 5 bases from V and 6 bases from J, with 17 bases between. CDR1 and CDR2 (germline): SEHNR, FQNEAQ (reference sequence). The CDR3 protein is CASSPRNRDTNSPLHF. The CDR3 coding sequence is TGTGCCAGCAGCCCGAGAAACCGGGACACTAATTCACCCCTCCACTTT.

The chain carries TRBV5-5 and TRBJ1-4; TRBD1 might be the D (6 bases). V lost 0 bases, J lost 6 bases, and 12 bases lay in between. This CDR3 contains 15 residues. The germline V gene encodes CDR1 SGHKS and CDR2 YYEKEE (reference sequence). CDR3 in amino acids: CASSLGAGTYEKLFF. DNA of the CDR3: TGTGCCAGCAGCTTGGGAGCTGGGACATATGAAAAACTGTTTTTT.

The CDR3 coding sequence is TGTGCCAGCAGCCGCGGGAGGATTTGGTACAATGAGCAGTTCTTC. This translates into CASSRGRIWYNEQFF. The chain employs TRBV11-2 and TRBJ2-1, with 8 bases aligning to TRBD2. This CDR3 region has 15 residues. V dropped 5 bases and J dropped 4; count of bases not matched to a gene: 7. CDR1 is SGHAT and CDR2 is FQNNGV in the germline V gene.

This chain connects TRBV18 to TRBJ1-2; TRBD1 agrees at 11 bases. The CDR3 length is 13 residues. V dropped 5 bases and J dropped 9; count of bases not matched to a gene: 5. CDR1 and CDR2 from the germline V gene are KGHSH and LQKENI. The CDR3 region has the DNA TGTGCCAGCTCAGAGGGACAGGGGGTCAGCTACACCTTC. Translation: CASSEGQGVSYTF.

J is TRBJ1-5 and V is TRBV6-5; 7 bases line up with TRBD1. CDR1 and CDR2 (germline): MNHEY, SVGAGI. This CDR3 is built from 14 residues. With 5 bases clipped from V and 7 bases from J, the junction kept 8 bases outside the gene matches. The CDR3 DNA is TGTGCCAGCAGTCCAGACAGGGTGGGACAGCCCCAGCATTTT. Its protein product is CASSPDRVGQPQHF.

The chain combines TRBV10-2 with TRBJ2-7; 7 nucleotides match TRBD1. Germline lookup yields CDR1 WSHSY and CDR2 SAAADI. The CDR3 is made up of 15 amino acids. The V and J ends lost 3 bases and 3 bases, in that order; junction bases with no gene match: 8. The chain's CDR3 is CASSDQDRPFYEQYF. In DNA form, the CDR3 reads TGCGCCAGCAGTGATCAGGACAGGCCCTTCTACGAGCAGTACTTC.

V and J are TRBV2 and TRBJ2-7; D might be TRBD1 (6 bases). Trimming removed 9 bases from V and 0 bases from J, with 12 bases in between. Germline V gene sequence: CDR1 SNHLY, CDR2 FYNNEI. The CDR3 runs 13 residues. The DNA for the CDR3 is TGTGCCAGAAGGGACACCAGCTCCTACGAGCAGTACTTC. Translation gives CARRDTSSYEQYF.

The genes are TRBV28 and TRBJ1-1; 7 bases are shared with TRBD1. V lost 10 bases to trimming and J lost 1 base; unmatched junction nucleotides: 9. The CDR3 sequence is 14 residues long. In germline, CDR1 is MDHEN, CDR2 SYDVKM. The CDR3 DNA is TGTGCCACCACCGACAGGGTAAAGAACACTGAAGCTTTCTTT. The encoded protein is CATTDRVKNTEAFF.

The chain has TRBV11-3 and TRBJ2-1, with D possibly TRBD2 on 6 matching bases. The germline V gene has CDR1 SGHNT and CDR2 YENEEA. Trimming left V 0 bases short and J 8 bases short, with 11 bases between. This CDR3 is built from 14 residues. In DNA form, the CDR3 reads TGTGCCAGCAGCTTAGAGGGCAGGGAGGATGAGCAGTTCTTC. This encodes CASSLEGREDEQFF.

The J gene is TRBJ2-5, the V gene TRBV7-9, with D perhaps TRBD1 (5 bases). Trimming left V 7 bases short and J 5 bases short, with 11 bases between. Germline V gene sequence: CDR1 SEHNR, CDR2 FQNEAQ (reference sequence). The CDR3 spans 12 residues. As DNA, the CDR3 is TGTGCCAGCACCCAGGGTCGCGAGACCCAGTACTTC. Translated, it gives CASTQGRETQYF.